Listed here are 24 T cell receptor beta chains from one sample, sequenced in a study of spatial heterogeneity in lung cancer. Specified time point: sample taken at primary tumor resection. Sequencing was performed on whole RNA extracted from tumor and nontumor lung tissue, or from frozen PBMC, and the material was left unsorted. TCRdb re-analysed the 5' RACE reads in MiXCR, keeping a single row per CDR3 protein. The sample has about 48,000 distinct CDR3 sequences, roughly 5% seen once; the top ten hold around 10%. The starting material was PBMCs, obtained at surgery. The receptors were sampled from a male donor with early-stage non-small cell lung cancer.

This chain joins TRBV20-1 and TRBJ2-3; 9 positions match TRBD1. Trimming cost V 1 base and J 6 bases; bases outside gene matches: 5. Germline CDR1 is DFQATT and CDR2 is SNEGSKA (reference sequence). CDR3 length equals 14 residues. CDR3 sequence: CSARGGQGRDTQYF. The CDR3, as DNA: TGCAGTGCTAGAGGGGGACAGGGACGGGATACGCAGTATTTT.

Ten or more counts support this clonotype. The chain carries TRBV27 and TRBJ2-7, with 8 bases that match TRBD1. The CDR3 totals 15 residues. Germline lookup yields CDR1 MNHEY and CDR2 SMNVEV (reference sequence). V shed 5 bases, J shed 3 bases, and the junction held 9 bases outside the gene matches. The CDR3 region has the DNA TGTGCCAGCAGTCCTACGGGGACAGGAGGCTACGAGCAGTACTTC. Its translation: CASSPTGTGGYEQYF.

This clonotype was picked up many times. The genes are TRBV25-1 and TRBJ1-6; 9 nucleotides match TRBD1. Germline assignment: CDR1 MGHDK and CDR2 SYGVNS. Trimming removed 4 bases from V and 12 bases from J; junction bases left unmatched: 7. The CDR3 has 14 residues. CDR3 in DNA: TGTGCCAGCAGTGGGGGACAGGGCCCCTTACCCCTCCACTTT. This encodes CASSGGQGPLPLHF.

At least ten counts were recorded for this clonotype. The chain employs TRBV9 and TRBJ1-1, with D perhaps matching TRBD1 (5 bases). This CDR3 has 18 amino acids. The ends were cut back, 4 bases at V and 1 base at J, with 23 bases in the middle. Germline V gene lookup returns CDR1 SGDLS and CDR2 YYNGEE. CDR3 sequence (DNA): TGTGCCAGCAGCCCGGAGTCGACAGTATTTCTCTCGAACACTGAAGCTTTCTTT. Protein product: CASSPESTVFLSNTEAFF.

In regard to this clonotype: Since a much larger clone is just one base distant, this may be a read error. The chain has TRBV6-1 and TRBJ2-1; D unresolved. The CDR3 sequence is 14 residues long. Trimming shortened V by 8 bases and J by 3 bases, and 14 bases separated the two germline ends. The germline CDR1 and CDR2 sequences are MNHNS and SASEGT. The chain's CDR3 is CASGDPRFYNEQFF. CDR3 sequence (DNA): TGTGCCAGCGGGGATCCTAGGTTCTACAATGAGCAGTTCTTC.

There are a few counts of this clonotype. The CDR3 reads CASSQDRLSLADTGELFF. In nucleotides, the CDR3 is TGTGCCAGCAGCCAAGATCGGCTTAGCCTAGCAGACACCGGGGAGCTGTTTTTT. The chain carries TRBV14 and TRBJ2-2; D possibly corresponds to TRBD2 (5 bases). Trimming removed 0 bases from V and 3 bases from J, with 17 bases in between. CDR1 SGHDN and CDR2 FVKESK come from the germline V gene. CDR3 length equals 18 residues.

This clonotype was found many times. This chain uses TRBV5-1 with TRBJ2-7; TRBD2 might be the D (6 bases). This CDR3 is built from 14 residues. The ends were cut back, 0 bases at V and 3 bases at J, with 10 bases in the middle. Germline V lookup: CDR1 SGHRS, CDR2 YFSETQ. CDR3: CASSLGGNIYEQYF. The CDR3 DNA follows: TGCGCCAGCAGCTTGGGCGGGAACATCTACGAGCAGTACTTC.

By its share, this clonotype is medium-sized. The chain employs TRBV11-2 and TRBJ2-1; 7 nucleotides align to TRBD2. From germline, CDR1 is SGHAT and CDR2 FQNNGV. V shed 2 bases, J shed 4 bases, and the junction held 8 bases outside the gene matches. This CDR3 is 16 amino acids long. The CDR3 sequence: CASSLLPSGVYNEQFF. CDR3 DNA: TGTGCCAGCAGCTTACTCCCTAGCGGAGTTTACAATGAGCAGTTCTTC.

This clonotype was seen repeatedly, ten times or more. This chain joins TRBV29-1 and TRBJ2-2; maybe TRBD2 (6 bases). CDR1 and CDR2 from the germline V gene are SQVTM and ANQGSEA. V was cut by 4 bases and J by 1 base, with 10 bases left in between. There are 14 residues in the CDR3. CDR3 sequence reads: CSVGVAENTGELFF. The CDR3 bases are TGCAGCGTTGGGGTAGCGGAGAACACCGGGGAGCTGTTTTTT.

This clonotype has at least ten counts. The gene calls are TRBV18 and TRBJ1-5; 7 bases are a match to TRBD1. The J segment lost 8 bases and the V segment lost 4 bases, leaving 8 bases of the junction unmatched. Germline assignment: CDR1 KGHSH and CDR2 LQKENI. This CDR3 region has 14 residues. CDR3 bases: TGTGCCAGCTCACGGCAGGGGGATGATGAGCCCCAGCATTTT. Protein sequence: CASSRQGDDEPQHF.

This clonotype has at least ten counts. V and J are TRBV10-3 and TRBJ2-1; 8 bases align to TRBD2. After removal of 2 bases from V and 10 bases from J, the junction contained 10 bases not matched to a gene. The CDR3 runs 15 residues. Germline CDR1 reads ENHRY; CDR2 reads SYGVKD. This CDR3 reads CAISEGPGTRDEQFF. The CDR3 bases are TGTGCCATCAGTGAGGGGCCTGGGACTAGAGACGAGCAGTTCTTC.

Ten or more counts support this clonotype. The V gene is TRBV5-1, the J gene TRBJ2-1; D unclear. V lost 0 bases and J lost 2, with 12 bases in between. The CDR3 sequence is 16 residues long. CDR1 and CDR2 from the germline V gene are SGHRS and YFSETQ. The CDR3 sequence: CASSLAPGPAYNEQFF. The CDR3 DNA reads TGCGCCAGCAGCTTGGCCCCCGGACCAGCCTACAATGAGCAGTTCTTC.

The table lists this clonotype with many counts. The rearrangement joins TRBV28 to TRBJ1-5, with 7 nucleotides matching TRBD1. Germline CDR1 and CDR2: MDHEN and SYDVKM. Germline trimming cut 5 bases from V and 0 bases from J; bases unmatched to any gene: 4. CDR3 length: 15 amino acids. Here the CDR3 DNA reads TGTGCCAGCAGTCCAAGGGGGCCTAGCAATCAGCCCCAGCATTTT. Translated: CASSPRGPSNQPQHF. Full variable domain (rest looked up from reference TRBV28 and TRBJ1-5): DVKVTQSSRYLVKRTGEKVFLECVQDMDHENMFWYRQDPGLGLRLIYFSYDVKMKEKGDIPEGYSVSREKKERFSLILESASTNQTSMYLCASSPRGPSNQPQHFGDGTRLSIL.

The sample holds a few counts of this clonotype. The chain uses TRBV20-1 and TRBJ2-1, with 10 bases aligning to TRBD2. CDR1 is DFQATT, CDR2 SNEGSKA, per germline (reference sequence). J was trimmed by 3 bases and V by 3 bases; bases with no gene match: 11. The CDR3 runs 17 residues. The CDR3 loop is CSASPDASSGGYNEQFF. CDR3 in DNA: TGCAGTGCTAGCCCCGACGCATCTAGCGGGGGCTACAATGAGCAGTTCTTC.

This clonotype was counted many times. The chain carries TRBV6-6 and TRBJ1-4; 7 bases align to TRBD1. This CDR3 comprises 15 residues. Germline CDR1 MNHNY, CDR2 SVGAGI (reference sequence). With 0 bases clipped from V and 2 bases from J, the junction kept 0 bases outside the gene matches. The CDR3, as DNA: TGTGCCAGCAGTTACTCACAGGGGACTAATGAAAAACTGTTTTTT. Protein: CASSYSQGTNEKLFF.

This clonotype was seen repeatedly, ten times or more. The chain joins TRBV4-1 to TRBJ2-1; TRBD2 agrees at 12 bases. Trimming cost V 1 base and J 4 bases; bases outside gene matches: 5. This CDR3 contains 17 residues. Germline-derived CDR1 and CDR2 are MGHRA and YSYEKL. CDR3 sequence (DNA): TGCGCCAGCAGCCAAGGCGGCCTAGCGGGGGGGTACAATGAGCAGTTCTTC. Residues: CASSQGGLAGGYNEQFF.

This clonotype was seen ten or more times. This chain links TRBV10-3 with TRBJ1-5, with D uncertain. The germline gives CDR1 ENHRY, CDR2 SYGVKD. The CDR3 runs to 12 residues. V gave up 8 bases and J gave up 3 bases, with 8 bases separating them. CDR3 sequence reads: CAIGGTNQPQHF. The CDR3 coding sequence is TGTGCCATCGGCGGTACCAATCAGCCCCAGCATTTT.

This rearrangement joins TRBV7-2 to TRBJ1-6; D not certain. Trimming took off 1 base at V and 10 bases at J, with 5 bases between the two ends. Germline CDR1 SGHTA, CDR2 FQGNSA. CDR3 length: 12 residues. The CDR3 here is CASSLGRSPLHF. The CDR3 DNA reads TGTGCCAGCAGCTTAGGACGATCACCCCTCCACTTT.

In its sample, this clonotype was seen many times. V gene TRBV20-1 combines with J gene TRBJ2-1; tentative D call: TRBD1 (7 bases). The CDR3 runs to 15 residues. The germline gives CDR1 DFQATT, CDR2 SNEGSKA (reference sequence). V lost 3 bases to trimming and J lost 8 bases, with 20 bases between them. CDR3 sequence (DNA): TGCAGTGCTAGTCGCGGGACGGCAACAGGGGATGAGCAGTTCTTC. Protein sequence: CSASRGTATGDEQFF.

This clonotype was found many times. The CDR3 region has the DNA TGTGCCACCAGCAGGACAGATACTAGCACAGATACGCAGTATTTT. Translation gives CATSRTDTSTDTQYF. This rearrangement joins TRBV15 to TRBJ2-3, with D perhaps matching TRBD1 (5 bases). CDR3 length: 15 residues. The V gene's germline CDR1 is LNHNV and CDR2 YYDKDF (reference sequence). V lost 3 bases to trimming and J lost 0 bases, with 10 bases between them.

This clonotype ranks as medium-sized. The chain uses TRBV11-1 and TRBJ1-2; 7 bases agree with TRBD1. Germline-derived CDR1 and CDR2 are SGHAT and FQDESV (reference sequence). The CDR3 has 13 amino acids. The J segment lost 7 bases and the V segment lost 3 bases, leaving 5 bases of the junction unmatched. In DNA form, the CDR3 reads TGTGCCAGCAGCTTTCCCAGGGGGATTGGCTACACCTTC. Encoded protein: CASSFPRGIGYTF.

This clonotype was counted ten times or more. This rearrangement joins TRBV3-2 to TRBJ2-5; the DNA was not compared with TRBD1, the D call given in the table. TRBV3-2 represents a pseudogene. CDR3 length equals 17 residues. CDR3 sequence reads: CASSQEISSPRDMAQYF. The CDR3 coding sequence is TGTGCCAGCAGCCAAGAAATTTCGAGCCCCAGGGATATGGCCCAGTACTTC.

This clonotype occurred a few times. The chain couples TRBV14 to TRBJ2-3; D remains unclear. The CDR3 has 15 amino acids. Between the trimmed V and J ends, which lost 5 bases and 1 base, there was a span of 13 bases. Germline V CDR1 and CDR2: SGHDN, FVKESK. Here the CDR3 reads CASSLAPPGTDTQYF. CDR3 DNA sequence: TGTGCCAGCAGCTTGGCCCCACCGGGCACAGATACGCAGTATTTT.

This clonotype was detected ten times or more. The J gene is TRBJ2-3, the V gene TRBV20-1; maybe TRBD2 (6 bases). Germline CDR1 is DFQATT and CDR2 is SNEGSKA (reference sequence). The CDR3 extends over 19 amino acids. Trimming removed 5 bases from V and 3 bases from J, with 30 bases in between. The CDR3 here is CSAGAGFSWGTQGTDTQYF. The CDR3 DNA follows: TGCAGTGCTGGGGCGGGGTTTTCGTGGGGGACCCAGGGTACAGATACGCAGTATTTT.